This T cell receptor (beta chain) was observed in a study of blood T cell repertoires in COVID-19. J lost 5 bases, V lost 2 bases, and 11 bases had no gene match. The CDR3 consists of 16 residues. Germline V gene lookup returns CDR1 SGHDT and CDR2 YYEEEE. There are a few counts of this clone. Original methodology: Nucleated cell number was recorded as an estimate derived from reference gene primer amplification. Repertoires were generated with immunoSEQ multiplex PCR, while TCRdb's copy carries only in-frame clones and drops some. V and J calls and clone size are those listed in that table; D and trimming were worked out from the DNA. The repertoire holds around 150,000 clones, with more than 80% as singletons.

Sequenced input: peripheral blood. The chain couples TRBV5-6 to TRBJ1-1, with 8 bases fitting TRBD1. The clonotype originates from a human donor in a cohort sampled during active COVID-19. In DNA, the CDR3 is TGTGCCAGCAGCTTCCGGGACAGGTTGCGTTTAACTGAAGCTTTCTTT. Its translation: CASSFRDRLRLTEAFF.